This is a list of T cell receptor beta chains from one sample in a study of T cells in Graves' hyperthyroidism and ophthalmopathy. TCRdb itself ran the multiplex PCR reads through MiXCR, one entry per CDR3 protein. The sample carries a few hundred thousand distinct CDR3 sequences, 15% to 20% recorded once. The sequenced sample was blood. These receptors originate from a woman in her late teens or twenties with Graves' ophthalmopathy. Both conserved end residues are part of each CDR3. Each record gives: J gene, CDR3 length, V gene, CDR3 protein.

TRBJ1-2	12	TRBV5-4	CASSVDRRGYTF
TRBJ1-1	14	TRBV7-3	CASSLFPGNTEAFF
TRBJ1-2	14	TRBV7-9	CASSLGTGYDGYTF
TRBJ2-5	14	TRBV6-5	CASSYSGDQETQYF
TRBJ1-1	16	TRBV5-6	CASSLKDSVPNTEAFF
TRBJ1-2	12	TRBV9	CASSVAGNGYTF
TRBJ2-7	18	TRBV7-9	CASSLAYPGTGGEYEQYF
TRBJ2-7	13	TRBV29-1	CSVDDGTSSEQYF
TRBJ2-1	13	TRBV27	CASRDRDYNEQFF
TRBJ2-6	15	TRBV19	CASSVIRGGANVLTF
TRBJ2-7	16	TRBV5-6	CASSLDVSGQHPEQYF
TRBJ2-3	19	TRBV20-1	CSARDQGLAGGPDVDTQYF
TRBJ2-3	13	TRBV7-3	CASSYLPDDTQYF
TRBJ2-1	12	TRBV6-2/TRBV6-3	CASSYRQGRQFF
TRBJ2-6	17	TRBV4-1	CASSQESSSSGANVLTF
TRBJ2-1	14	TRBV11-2	CASSSDRLPNEQFF
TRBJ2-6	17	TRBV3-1	CASSPRDRGTGANVLTF
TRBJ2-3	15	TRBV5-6	CASSPEGRVADTQYF
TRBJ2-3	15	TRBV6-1	CASTFVSGDTDTQYF
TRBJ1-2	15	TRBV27	CASSQTGQGAYGYTF
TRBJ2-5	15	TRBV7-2	CASSTTSGRGETQYF
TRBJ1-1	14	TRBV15	CATSRDRVNTEAFF
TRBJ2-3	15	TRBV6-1	CASRNGASSTDTQYF
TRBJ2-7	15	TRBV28	CASRPGHLLSYEQYF
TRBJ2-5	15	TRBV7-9	CASRHDGTGQETQYF
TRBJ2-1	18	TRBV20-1	CSAAPPLSFVGGPGEQFF
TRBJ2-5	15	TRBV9	CASSVRASGGETQYF
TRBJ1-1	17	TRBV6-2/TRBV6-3	CASSPTRAAGLKTEAFF
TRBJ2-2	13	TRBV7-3	CASSSTTTGELFF